These 19 T cell receptor beta chains were sequenced from one sample in a study of blood T cell repertoires in COVID-19. Generated by immunoSEQ multiplex PCR, the TCRdb table keeps only in-frame clones and is missing some. The sample lists about 91,000 clones; about 86% were seen once. Sequenced material: peripheral blood. The receptor source for this set is a woman in her seventies with acute or convalescent COVID-19.

The chain has TRBV30 and TRBJ1-6; maybe TRBD1 (5 bases). V was shortened by 0 bases and J by 7 bases, with 13 bases between the two germline ends. CDR1 and CDR2 from the germline V gene are GTSNPN and SVGIG (reference sequence). There are 15 residues in the CDR3. Written as DNA, the CDR3 is TGTGCCTGGAGTGTAACAGGCCTACGGAATTCACCCCTCCACTTT. Its protein product is CAWSVTGLRNSPLHF.

This clone is a singleton in its sample. The rearrangement links TRBV6-6 to TRBJ2-7; the D gene is possibly TRBD2 (6 bases). The germline V gene has CDR1 MNHNY and CDR2 SVGAGI (reference sequence). Trimming shortened V by 2 bases and J by 7 bases, and 18 bases separated the two germline ends. The length of the CDR3 is 15 residues. CDR3 amino acids: CASSYPGGRGREQYF. The CDR3 coding sequence is TGTGCCAGCAGTTACCCCGGGGGAAGGGGTCGAGAGCAGTACTTC.

This clone was recorded only once. The V call is TRBV28, the J call TRBJ2-5; no firm D call. Germline V gene sequence: CDR1 MDHEN, CDR2 SYDVKM. There are 17 residues in the CDR3. V gave up 6 bases and J gave up 1 base, with 21 bases separating them. The CDR3 coding sequence is TGTGCCAGCAGCCGCCCCCCCCGGGTCAAATTCCAAGAGACCCAGTACTTC. Protein: CASSRPPRVKFQETQYF.

V and J are TRBV7-2 and TRBJ1-5, with D possibly TRBD1 on 5 matching bases. CDR1 SGHTA and CDR2 FQGNSA come from the germline V gene. The CDR3 sequence is 16 residues long. The V and J ends lost 4 bases and 6 bases respectively, with 19 bases between them. The CDR3 sequence: CASSSDRAGGGQPQHF. The CDR3 DNA is TGTGCCAGCAGCTCAGATCGCGCGGGGGGGGGTCAGCCCCAGCATTTT.

The V gene is TRBV19, the J gene TRBJ2-7; 10 bases align to TRBD2. The CDR3 covers 15 residues. The junction had 6 bases not matched to a gene; V was cut back by 4 bases and J by 3 bases. The germline V gene has CDR1 LNHDA and CDR2 SQIVND (reference sequence). The CDR3: CASSNLLAGVYEQYF. The CDR3 DNA reads as TGTGCCAGTAGTAATCTCCTAGCGGGAGTCTACGAGCAGTACTTC.

V gene TRBV6-6 combines with J gene TRBJ2-7, with 8 bases fitting TRBD2. V dropped 5 bases and J dropped 3; count of bases not matched to a gene: 12. The CDR3 loop spans 16 amino acids. Looked up from germline, CDR1 is MNHNY and CDR2 is SVGAGI (reference sequence). This CDR3 is CASSKTGTRLIYEQYF. The DNA of the CDR3 is TGTGCCAGCAGTAAGACGGGGACTAGACTTATCTACGAGCAGTACTTC.

This clone was picked up one time. The chain combines TRBV30 with TRBJ2-7; D perhaps matches TRBD1 (6 bases). V was clipped by 0 bases and J by 6 bases, with 9 bases between them. Germline values: CDR1 GTSNPN, CDR2 SVGIG (reference sequence). The CDR3 is 12 residues long. The CDR3 loop reads CAWSVQGGEQYF. As DNA, the CDR3 is TGTGCCTGGAGTGTACAGGGCGGCGAGCAGTACTTC.

The chain links TRBV19 to TRBJ2-1; 8 bases agree with TRBD2. This CDR3 comprises 15 residues. V shed 7 bases, J shed 1 base, and the junction held 6 bases outside the gene matches. Germline CDR1 and CDR2: LNHDA and SQIVND (reference sequence). The CDR3 reads CASTYSGISYNEQFF. Written as DNA, the CDR3 is TGTGCCAGTACCTATAGCGGGATTTCCTACAATGAGCAGTTCTTC.

V and J are TRBV24-1 and TRBJ2-7, with D perhaps TRBD2 (5 bases). Trimming took off 9 bases at V and 6 bases at J, with 20 bases between the two ends. CDR3 length equals 14 residues. The germline gives CDR1 KGHDR, CDR2 SFDVKD. CDR3 bases: TGTGCCACCGCGGACGGAAGAACTGGAGGCGAGCAGTACTTC. Translating it yields CATADGRTGGEQYF.

The chain employs TRBV5-4 and TRBJ2-2; 16 bases line up with TRBD2. Germline trimming cut 3 bases from V and 4 bases from J; bases unmatched to any gene: 6. CDR1 is SGHNT, CDR2 YYREEE, per germline (reference sequence). The CDR3 sequence is 18 residues long. The CDR3 spells CASSWGLAGGPSTGELFF. The CDR3 DNA follows: TGTGCCAGCAGCTGGGGACTAGCGGGAGGGCCGAGCACCGGGGAGCTGTTTTTT. Full variable domain (remainder filled in from reference TRBV5-4 and TRBJ2-2): ETGVTQSPTHLIKTRGQQVTLRCSSQSGHNTVSWYQQALGQGPQFIFQYYREEENGRGNFPPRFSGLQFPNYSSELNVNALELDDSALYLCASSWGLAGGPSTGELFFGEGSRLTVL.

The V gene is TRBV19, the J gene TRBJ1-2; 8 bases map to TRBD1. The V gene's germline CDR1 is LNHDA and CDR2 SQIVND (reference sequence). Trimming removed 5 bases from V and 5 bases from J; junction bases left unmatched: 10. The CDR3 totals 15 residues. CDR3 loop: CASSARDRRSYGYTF. As DNA, the CDR3 is TGTGCCAGTAGTGCCCGGGACAGGAGATCTTATGGCTACACCTTC.

The V call is TRBV2, the J call TRBJ1-4; 7 bases are shared with TRBD1. Trimming at V came to 2 bases and at J to 8 bases, leaving 5 bases not matched to a gene. Germline V gene lookup returns CDR1 SNHLY and CDR2 FYNNEI. The CDR3 spans 14 residues. The CDR3 nucleotides read TGTGCCAGCAGTGAATTGGGACAGTCAGAAAAACTGTTTTTT. The encoded protein is CASSELGQSEKLFF.

The V gene is TRBV18, the J gene TRBJ1-1; tentatively, D is TRBD1 (5 bases). The CDR3 covers 13 residues. Per the germline V gene, CDR1 is KGHSH and CDR2 is LQKENI. V dropped 3 bases and J dropped 7 bases, with 12 bases sitting between them. Here the CDR3 DNA reads TGTGCCAGCTCACCCCTGTTGGGGGGTGAAGCTTTCTTT. Amino acids: CASSPLLGGEAFF.

The CDR3 nucleotides are TGTGCCAGCAGCCCTACAGGGCTCTTCTCTGAAGCTTTCTTT. It yields the protein CASSPTGLFSEAFF. The J gene is TRBJ1-1, the V gene TRBV5-6; tentatively, D is TRBD1 (6 bases). Germline CDR1 reads SGHDT; CDR2 reads YYEEEE. The CDR3 totals 14 residues. V was shortened by 4 bases and J by 6 bases, with 16 bases between the two germline ends.

The chain recombines TRBV24-1 with TRBJ2-3; maybe TRBD2 (6 bases). CDR1 and CDR2 from the germline V gene are KGHDR and SFDVKD. V dropped 4 bases and J dropped 6 bases, with 22 bases sitting between them. The CDR3 loop spans 17 amino acids. The CDR3 is CATSDHLRGNLYDTQYF. CDR3 nucleotide sequence: TGTGCCACCAGTGACCATCTCCGGGGGAACCTATATGATACGCAGTATTTT.

This chain uses TRBV7-6 with TRBJ1-6; perhaps TRBD1 as D (6 bases). CDR3 length equals 17 residues. Germline V lookup: CDR1 SGHVS, CDR2 FNYEAQ. Trimming pared 2 bases from V and 4 bases from J, leaving 15 bases between. CDR3 bases: TGTGCCAGCAGCTTATATGCCTCACAGGGTTATAATTCACCCCTCCACTTT. Its translation is CASSLYASQGYNSPLHF. Complete variable domain (other parts from reference TRBV7-6 and TRBJ1-6): GAGVSQSPRYKVTKRGQDVALRCDPISGHVSLYWYRQALGQGPEFLTYFNYEAQQDKSGLPNDRFSAERPEGSISTLTIQRTEQRDSAMYRCASSLYASQGYNSPLHFGNGTRLTVT.

The CDR3 reads CAWSVQGSYEQYF. The CDR3 DNA is TGTGCCTGGAGTGTGCAGGGTTCCTACGAGCAGTACTTC. This rearrangement joins TRBV30 to TRBJ2-7, with D possibly TRBD1 on 5 matching bases. This CDR3 spans 13 amino acids. Looked up from germline, CDR1 is GTSNPN and CDR2 is SVGIG (reference sequence). Trimming removed 0 bases at V and 1 base at J, with 7 bases between.

V usage is TRBV19 and J usage is TRBJ2-7, with D perhaps matching TRBD2 (6 bases). V was trimmed by 7 bases and J by 6 bases, leaving 22 bases between them. Germline lookup yields CDR1 LNHDA and CDR2 SQIVND (reference sequence). The CDR3 extends over 15 amino acids. The CDR3 loop is CASTRDLLSPGEQYF. The CDR3, as DNA: TGTGCCAGTACCCGGGACTTGCTCTCTCCTGGCGAGCAGTACTTC.

The chain links TRBV28 to TRBJ2-1; D might be TRBD1 (7 bases). Germline loops: CDR1 MDHEN, CDR2 SYDVKM. The CDR3 contains 14 residues. The ends were cut back, 8 bases at V and 6 bases at J, with 17 bases in the middle. CDR3 nucleotide sequence: TGTGCCAGCGAGAGACAGGGAGGTGTCAATGAGCAGTTCTTC. It yields the protein CASERQGGVNEQFF.